This T cell receptor (beta chain) appears in the sequencing data of a study of shared clonotypes between healthy human individuals. The V gene's germline CDR1 is LNHDA and CDR2 SQIVND (reference sequence). The CDR3 has 14 residues. V lost 6 bases to trimming and J lost 4 bases; unmatched junction nucleotides: 4. This clone was seen once. Measured with immunoSEQ multiplex PCR; TCRdb has only the in-frame clones, and not every one. The repertoire includes 530,000 or so clones, over 60% of them detected once, and 12% sits in the top ten. This receptor was obtained from a middle-aged woman in good health. Some clones in this sample may be carry-over from other donors' samples. Sequenced input: PBMCs. The V call is TRBV19, the J call TRBJ2-1; 9 positions match TRBD2. DNA of the CDR3: TGTGCCAGTAGGCCGCGGGGGGGGTACAATGAGCAGTTCTTC. Its protein is CASRPRGGYNEQFF.